The 21 T cell receptor beta chains below come from one sample, sequenced in a study of cytomegalovirus exposure and HLA in healthy donors. The PCR ran on 60 Vbeta and 13 Jbeta primers. The repertoire was sequenced with immunoSEQ multiplex PCR; TCRdb's copy has only in-frame clones and lacks some. The profile shows around 100,000 clones, 75% to 85% of them singletons. Sequenced material: PBMCs. The receptors come from a woman aged 50 to 65 in good health and CMV-seropositive.

This clone was recorded once. The rearrangement links TRBV6-5 to TRBJ1-2; D remains unclear. The V and J ends lost 5 bases and 2 bases respectively, with 9 bases between them. CDR3 length: 13 amino acids. CDR1 is MNHEY, CDR2 SVGAGI, per germline. CDR3 coding DNA: TGTGCCAGCAGTACCCAGAGGAACTATGGCTACACCTTC. It encodes CASSTQRNYGYTF.

The gene calls are TRBV5-4 and TRBJ2-3; D uncertain. The CDR3 loop spans 15 amino acids. CDR1 is SGHNT, CDR2 YYREEE, per germline (reference sequence). V lost 0 bases and J lost 3, with 11 bases in between. CDR3 DNA: TGTGCCAGCAGCTTGGGGGCAGCAACAACAGATACGCAGTATTTT. This sequence encodes CASSLGAATTDTQYF.

V gene TRBV27 combines with J gene TRBJ2-1, with D possibly matching TRBD1 (7 bases). This CDR3 comprises 17 residues. Trimming removed 5 bases from V and 0 bases from J, with 17 bases in between. Germline loops: CDR1 MNHEY, CDR2 SMNVEV (reference sequence). The CDR3 bases are TGTGCCAGCAGTCCCCTGACCAGGGGGGACTCCTACAATGAGCAGTTCTTC. Its translation is CASSPLTRGDSYNEQFF.

The V call is TRBV2, the J call TRBJ1-2; 9 bases line up with TRBD1. There are 13 residues in the CDR3. Trimming removed 7 bases from V and 8 bases from J; junction bases left unmatched: 8. Looked up from germline, CDR1 is SNHLY and CDR2 is FYNNEI. The CDR3 nucleotides are TGTGCCAGCACCCGGACAGGGGATAGGGGCTACACCTTC. Residues: CASTRTGDRGYTF.

The chain combines TRBV10-3 with TRBJ2-1; D might be TRBD2 (5 bases). The CDR3 runs 14 residues. Germline V lookup: CDR1 ENHRY, CDR2 SYGVKD. V was pared by 4 bases and J by 0 bases, with 7 bases between. CDR3 sequence (DNA): TGTGCCATCAGTGTAGGGAGCTCCTACAATGAGCAGTTCTTC. This codes for CAISVGSSYNEQFF.

The V call is TRBV5-4, the J call TRBJ1-1; D remains unclear. The CDR3 sequence is 15 residues long. The ends were cut back, 2 bases at V and 0 bases at J, with 11 bases in the middle. The germline V gene encodes CDR1 SGHNT and CDR2 YYREEE (reference sequence). CDR3 region: CASSFPGIMNTEAFF. The CDR3 DNA reads TGTGCCAGCAGCTTCCCAGGAATAATGAACACTGAAGCTTTCTTT.

The chain recombines TRBV27 with TRBJ2-7; 7 nucleotides match TRBD1. The J segment lost 0 bases and the V segment lost 8 bases, leaving 7 bases of the junction unmatched. Per germline, CDR1 MNHEY and CDR2 SMNVEV (reference sequence). CDR3 length: 14 amino acids. CDR3 nucleotide sequence: TGTGCCAGCGGAAGGGACAGAGCCTCCTACGAGCAGTACTTC. As protein: CASGRDRASYEQYF.

This clone was detected only a few times. This chain connects TRBV30 to TRBJ2-3; D unclear. The CDR3 is made up of 13 amino acids. Trimming cost V 2 bases and J 2 bases, with 8 bases left between them. The germline V gene encodes CDR1 GTSNPN and CDR2 SVGIG (reference sequence). This CDR3 is CAWSLANTDTQYF. In DNA, the CDR3 is TGTGCCTGGAGTCTCGCGAACACAGATACGCAGTATTTT. Using reference TRBV30 and TRBJ2-3 for the parts outside the CDR3, the full variable domain is SQTIHQWPATLVQPVGSPLSLECTVEGTSNPNLYWYRQAAGRGLQLLFYSVGIGQISSEVPQNLSASRPQDRQFILSSKKLLLSDSGFYLCAWSLANTDTQYFGPGTRLTVL.

This chain links TRBV6-6 with TRBJ2-2; 7 bases agree with TRBD2. The CDR3 runs 15 residues. Losses at the gene ends were 3 bases for V and 5 bases for J; bases not matched to a gene: 6. Germline V gives CDR1 MNHNY, CDR2 SVGAGI (reference sequence). The CDR3 loop is CASSYTGGRTGELFF. For the CDR3, the DNA is TGTGCCAGCAGTTATACCGGGGGGAGGACCGGGGAGCTGTTTTTT.

This chain joins TRBV28 and TRBJ2-7; 13 nucleotides match TRBD2. The germline gives CDR1 MDHEN, CDR2 SYDVKM. The CDR3 covers 13 residues. The V and J ends lost 4 bases and 7 bases, in that order; junction bases with no gene match: 1. The CDR3 DNA reads as TGTGCCAGCAGTTCGGGACTAGCGGGAGAGCAGTACTTC. Translating it yields CASSSGLAGEQYF.

The chain uses TRBV27 and TRBJ2-4; 14 bases are a match to TRBD2. This CDR3 has 16 residues. J gave up 6 bases and V 3 bases, and 4 bases lay outside the gene matches. CDR1 and CDR2 (germline): MNHEY, SMNVEV (reference sequence). The CDR3 protein is CASSFLGLAGVNIQYF. The CDR3 DNA sequence: TGTGCCAGCAGTTTCTTGGGACTAGCGGGGGTAAACATTCAGTACTTC.

The CDR3, as DNA: TGTGCCTGGAGGAAGAGGGTAGCCAAAAACATTCAGTACTTC. Its protein product is CAWRKRVAKNIQYF. The chain carries TRBV30 and TRBJ2-4; weak D call: TRBD2 (5 bases). The V end lost 3 bases, the J end lost 0 bases, and 9 bases lay between the germline ends. Germline CDR1 and CDR2: GTSNPN and SVGIG (reference sequence). This CDR3 has 14 amino acids.

The CDR3: CAWSVGGNTEAFF. CDR3 sequence (DNA): TGTGCCTGGAGTGTGGGAGGGAACACTGAAGCTTTCTTT. The chain links TRBV30 to TRBJ1-1; D remains ambiguous. The CDR3 has 13 amino acids. With 0 bases removed from V and 1 base from J, the gap between germline ends came to 6 bases. Germline values: CDR1 GTSNPN, CDR2 SVGIG (reference sequence).

This clone was recorded only once. V gene TRBV6-5 combines with J gene TRBJ1-1; no firm D call. Trimming left V 7 bases short and J 4 bases short, with 13 bases between. CDR1 MNHEY and CDR2 SVGAGI come from the germline V gene. The CDR3 sequence is 13 residues long. CDR3 nucleotide sequence: TGTGCCAGCACCTTAACCCGGGGCACTGAAGCTTTCTTT. This gives the protein CASTLTRGTEAFF.

The CDR3 DNA follows: TGTGCCAGCAGCTTGGTACTAAGGACTAGCGGGACGAATGAGCAGTTCTTC. Residues: CASSLVLRTSGTNEQFF. The J gene is TRBJ2-1, the V gene TRBV5-5, with TRBD2 matching 12 bases. Germline-derived CDR1 and CDR2 are SGHKS and YYEKEE (reference sequence). Losses at the gene ends were 0 bases for V and 7 bases for J; bases not matched to a gene: 8. The CDR3 has 17 residues. The variable domain in full, with the rest retrieved from reference TRBV5-5 and TRBJ2-1, is DAGVTQSPTHLIKTRGQQVTLRCSPISGHKSVSWYQQVLGQGPQFIFQYYEKEERGRGNFPDRFSARQFPNYSSELNVNALLLGDSALYLCASSLVLRTSGTNEQFFGPGTRLTVL.

This clone was observed a handful of times. This same CDR3 is encoded by further DNA sequences in the sample. The CDR3 coding sequence is TGTGCCATCAGTGCGCTAGCGGGCAACACAGATACGCAGTATTTT. Its translation is CAISALAGNTDTQYF. The rearrangement joins TRBV10-3 to TRBJ2-3; TRBD2 aligns across 8 bases. Germline V gives CDR1 ENHRY, CDR2 SYGVKD. Trimming removed 4 bases from V and 2 bases from J; junction bases left unmatched: 5. The CDR3 runs 15 residues.

This clone has a handful of counts. This chain uses TRBV30 with TRBJ1-1; a weak D match, TRBD1 (5 bases). CDR1 is GTSNPN, CDR2 SVGIG, per germline (reference sequence). The CDR3 has 13 residues. Trimming took 7 bases from V and 0 from J, leaving 12 bases between them. The DNA for the CDR3 is TGTGCCTCAATGACAGAGATGAACACTGAAGCTTTCTTT. It translates to CASMTEMNTEAFF.

There are a few counts of this clone. The chain employs TRBV5-1 and TRBJ2-7; the match to TRBD1 covers 8 bases. The germline gives CDR1 SGHRS, CDR2 YFSETQ. The J segment lost 5 bases and the V segment lost 0 bases, leaving 4 bases of the junction unmatched. This CDR3 has 14 residues. CDR3 in amino acids: CASSLGQGTNEQYF. DNA of the CDR3: TGCGCCAGCAGCTTGGGACAGGGGACAAACGAGCAGTACTTC.

This clone was seen a single time. The chain is built from TRBV19 and TRBJ1-2; D remains ambiguous. The V end lost 4 bases, the J end lost 3 bases, and 3 bases lay between the germline ends. This CDR3 comprises 11 residues. Per germline, CDR1 LNHDA and CDR2 SQIVND (reference sequence). CDR3 bases: TGTGCCAGTAGTACTGACTATGGCTACACCTTC. This encodes CASSTDYGYTF.

The gene calls are TRBV2 and TRBJ2-5, with 9 bases aligning to TRBD2. The J call may be wrong; the DNA end is better matched by TRBJ2-7. The CDR3 has 16 amino acids. In germline, CDR1 is SNHLY, CDR2 FYNNEI. CDR3 residues: CASRQGTAGGLNEQYF. The CDR3 DNA reads TGTGCCAGCAGACAGGGAACGGCGGGAGGGCTTAACGAGCAGTACTTC.

This rearrangement joins TRBV29-1 to TRBJ2-2, with 13 bases lining up with TRBD2. Germline CDR1 and CDR2: SQVTM and ANQGSEA. This CDR3 has 15 amino acids. V lost 7 bases to trimming and J lost 7 bases; unmatched junction nucleotides: 9. CDR3 loop: CSAWTSGSRDGELFF. Written as DNA, the CDR3 is TGCAGCGCCTGGACTAGCGGGAGTCGGGACGGGGAGCTGTTTTTT.